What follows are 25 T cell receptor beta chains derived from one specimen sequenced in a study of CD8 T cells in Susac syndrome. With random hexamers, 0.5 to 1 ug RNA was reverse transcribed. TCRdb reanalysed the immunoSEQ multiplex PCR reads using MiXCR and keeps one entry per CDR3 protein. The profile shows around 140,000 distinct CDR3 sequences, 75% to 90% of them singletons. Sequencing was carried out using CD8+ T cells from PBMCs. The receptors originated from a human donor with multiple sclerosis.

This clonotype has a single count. The CDR3 is CASNSPSGRFTDTQYF. The CDR3 bases are TGTGCCAGCAACTCACCCAGCGGGAGATTCACAGATACGCAGTATTTT. This chain connects TRBV19 to TRBJ2-3, with 8 nucleotides matching TRBD2. Trimming at V came to 9 bases and at J to 2 bases, leaving 13 bases not matched to a gene. Germline V lookup: CDR1 LNHDA, CDR2 SQIVND (reference sequence). The CDR3 runs 16 residues.

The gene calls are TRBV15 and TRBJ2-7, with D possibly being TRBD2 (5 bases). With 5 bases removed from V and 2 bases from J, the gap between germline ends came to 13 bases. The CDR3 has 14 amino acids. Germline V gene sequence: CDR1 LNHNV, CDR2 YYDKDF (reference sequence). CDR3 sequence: CATSFTEATYEQYF. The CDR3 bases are TGTGCCACCAGCTTTACGGAGGCGACCTACGAGCAGTACTTC. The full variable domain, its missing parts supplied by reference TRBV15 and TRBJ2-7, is DAMVIQNPRYQVTQFGKPVTLSCSQTLNHNVMYWYQQKSSQAPKLLFHYYDKDFNNEADTPDNFQSRRPNTSFCFLDIRSPGLGDTAMYLCATSFTEATYEQYFGPGTRLTVT.

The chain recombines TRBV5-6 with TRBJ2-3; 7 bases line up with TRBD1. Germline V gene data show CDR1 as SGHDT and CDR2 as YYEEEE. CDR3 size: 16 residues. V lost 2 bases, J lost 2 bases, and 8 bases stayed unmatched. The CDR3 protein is CASSLETGPYTDTQYF. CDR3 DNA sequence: TGTGCCAGCAGCTTAGAGACAGGGCCTTACACAGATACGCAGTATTTT.

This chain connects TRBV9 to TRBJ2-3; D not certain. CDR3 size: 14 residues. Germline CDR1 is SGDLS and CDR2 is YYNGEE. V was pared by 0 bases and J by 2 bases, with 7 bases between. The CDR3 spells CASSVGLDTDTQYF. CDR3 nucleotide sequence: TGTGCCAGCAGCGTAGGACTTGACACAGATACGCAGTATTTT.

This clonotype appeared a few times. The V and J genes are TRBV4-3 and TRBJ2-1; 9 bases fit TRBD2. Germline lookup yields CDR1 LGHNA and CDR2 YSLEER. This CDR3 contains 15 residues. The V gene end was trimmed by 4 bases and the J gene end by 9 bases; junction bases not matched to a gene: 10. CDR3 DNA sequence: TGCGCCAGCAGCCGGGTGGCGGGAGGGGGCGTTGAGCAGTTCTTC. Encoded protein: CASSRVAGGGVEQFF.

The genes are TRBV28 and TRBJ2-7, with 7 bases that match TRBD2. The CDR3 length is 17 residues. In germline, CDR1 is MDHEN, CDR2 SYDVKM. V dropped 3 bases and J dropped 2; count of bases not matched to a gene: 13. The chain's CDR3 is CASSFRLWEGITYEQYF. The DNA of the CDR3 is TGTGCCAGCAGTTTCCGGCTCTGGGAGGGGATTACCTACGAGCAGTACTTC.

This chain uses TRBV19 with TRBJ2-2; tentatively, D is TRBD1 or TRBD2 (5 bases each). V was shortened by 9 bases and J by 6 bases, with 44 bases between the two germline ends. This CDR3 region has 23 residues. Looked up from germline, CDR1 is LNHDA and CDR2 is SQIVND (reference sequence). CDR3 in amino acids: CARLIKTGTLGSSEPFWAGELFF. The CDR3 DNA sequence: TGTGCCAGGCTGATAAAAACCGGGACCCTGGGGAGTAGCGAACCTTTTTGGGCCGGGGAGCTGTTTTTT.

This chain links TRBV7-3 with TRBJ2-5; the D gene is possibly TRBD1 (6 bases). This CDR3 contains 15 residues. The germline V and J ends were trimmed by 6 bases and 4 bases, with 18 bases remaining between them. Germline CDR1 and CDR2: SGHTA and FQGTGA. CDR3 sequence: CASSFDASRGETQYF. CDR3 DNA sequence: TGTGCCAGCAGTTTCGACGCGTCCAGGGGAGAGACCCAGTACTTC.

CDR3 residues: CASSPDRGQGRSSGANVLTF. DNA for the CDR3: TGTGCCAGCAGCCCTGACAGGGGGCAAGGCCGGAGCTCTGGGGCCAACGTCCTGACTTTC. The V call is TRBV12-3 or TRBV12-4, the J call TRBJ2-6; 10 bases map to TRBD1. V trimming: 6 bases; J trimming: 0 bases; junction bases outside the gene matches: 14. The CDR3 is 20 residues long.

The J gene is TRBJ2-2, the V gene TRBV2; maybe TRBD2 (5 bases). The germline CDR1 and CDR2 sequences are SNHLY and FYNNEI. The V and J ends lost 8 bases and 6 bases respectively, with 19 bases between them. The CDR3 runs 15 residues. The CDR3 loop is CASRNREAPPGELFF. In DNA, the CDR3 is TGTGCCAGCCGAAATCGGGAAGCTCCCCCCGGGGAGCTGTTTTTT.

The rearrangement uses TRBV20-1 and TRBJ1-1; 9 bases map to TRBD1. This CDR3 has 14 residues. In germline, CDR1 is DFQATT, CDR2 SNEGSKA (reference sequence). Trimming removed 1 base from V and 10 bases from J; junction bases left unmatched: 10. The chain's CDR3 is CSARVRTGDPGAFF. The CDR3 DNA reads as TGCAGTGCTAGAGTAAGGACAGGGGACCCTGGAGCTTTCTTT.

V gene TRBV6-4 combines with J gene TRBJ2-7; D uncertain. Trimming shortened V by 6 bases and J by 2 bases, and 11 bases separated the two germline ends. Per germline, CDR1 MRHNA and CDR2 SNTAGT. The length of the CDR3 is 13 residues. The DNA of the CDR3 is TGTGCCAGCAGGGTGATAGGGACCTACGAGCAGTACGTC. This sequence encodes CASRVIGTYEQYV.

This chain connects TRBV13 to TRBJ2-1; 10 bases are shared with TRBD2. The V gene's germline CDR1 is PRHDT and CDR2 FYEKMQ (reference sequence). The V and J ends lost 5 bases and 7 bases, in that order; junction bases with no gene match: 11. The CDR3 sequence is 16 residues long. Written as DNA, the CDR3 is TGTGCCAGCAGCAGCGCCGGGACTAGCGCGGAGAATGAGCAGTTCTTC. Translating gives CASSSAGTSAENEQFF.

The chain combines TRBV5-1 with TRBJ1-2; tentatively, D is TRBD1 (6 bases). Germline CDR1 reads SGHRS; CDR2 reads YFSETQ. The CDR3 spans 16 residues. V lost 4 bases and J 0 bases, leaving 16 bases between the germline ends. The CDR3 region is CASSPGRTEANYGYTF. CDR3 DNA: TGCGCCAGCAGCCCCGGGAGGACAGAAGCTAACTATGGCTACACCTTC.

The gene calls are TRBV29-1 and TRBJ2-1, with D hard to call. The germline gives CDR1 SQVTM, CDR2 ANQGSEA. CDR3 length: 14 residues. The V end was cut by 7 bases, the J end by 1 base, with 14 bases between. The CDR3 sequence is CSAPPGDSYNEQFF. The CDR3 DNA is TGCAGCGCCCCCCCCGGAGATTCCTACAATGAGCAGTTCTTC.

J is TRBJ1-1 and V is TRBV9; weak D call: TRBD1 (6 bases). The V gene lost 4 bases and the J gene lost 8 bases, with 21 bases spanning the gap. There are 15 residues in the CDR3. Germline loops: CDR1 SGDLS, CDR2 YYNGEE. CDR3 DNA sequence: TGTGCCAGCAGCAGATTTCAGACAGGCGGTTGGGAAGCTTTCTTT. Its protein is CASSRFQTGGWEAFF.

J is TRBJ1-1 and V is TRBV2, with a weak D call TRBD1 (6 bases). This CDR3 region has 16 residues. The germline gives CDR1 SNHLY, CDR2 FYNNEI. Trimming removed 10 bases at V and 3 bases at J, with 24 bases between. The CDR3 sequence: CATLPEAGEQDTEAFF. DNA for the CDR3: TGTGCCACCCTACCAGAGGCAGGGGAGCAGGACACTGAAGCTTTCTTT.

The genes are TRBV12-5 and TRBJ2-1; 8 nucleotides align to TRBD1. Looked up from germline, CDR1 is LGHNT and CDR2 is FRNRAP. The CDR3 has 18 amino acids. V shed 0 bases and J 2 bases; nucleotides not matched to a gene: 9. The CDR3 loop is CASGLVLVQGAPYNEQFF. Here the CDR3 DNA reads TGTGCTAGTGGTTTGGTACTGGTTCAGGGGGCCCCCTACAATGAGCAGTTCTTC.

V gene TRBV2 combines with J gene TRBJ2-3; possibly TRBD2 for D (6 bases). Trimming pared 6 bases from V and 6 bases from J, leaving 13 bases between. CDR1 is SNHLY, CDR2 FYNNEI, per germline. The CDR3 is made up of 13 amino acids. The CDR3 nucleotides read TGTGCCAGCAGGCAATCGGGACTTGATACGCAGTATTTT. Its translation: CASRQSGLDTQYF.

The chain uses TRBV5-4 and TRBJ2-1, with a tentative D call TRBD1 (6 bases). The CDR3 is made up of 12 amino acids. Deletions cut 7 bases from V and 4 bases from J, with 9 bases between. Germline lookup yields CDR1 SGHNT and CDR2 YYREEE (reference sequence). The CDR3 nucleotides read TGTGCCAGCGGCGACAGGTACAATGAGCAGTTCTTC. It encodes CASGDRYNEQFF.

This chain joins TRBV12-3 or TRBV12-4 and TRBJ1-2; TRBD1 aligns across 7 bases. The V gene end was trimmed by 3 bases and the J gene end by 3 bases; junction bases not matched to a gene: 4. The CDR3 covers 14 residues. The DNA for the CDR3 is TGTGCCAGCAGTTTTACAGGGACAGACTATGGCTACACCTTC. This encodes CASSFTGTDYGYTF.

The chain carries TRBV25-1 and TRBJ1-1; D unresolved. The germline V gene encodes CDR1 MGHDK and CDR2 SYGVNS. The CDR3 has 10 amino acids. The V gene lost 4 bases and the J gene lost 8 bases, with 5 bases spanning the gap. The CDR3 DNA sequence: TGTGCCAGCAGTGGACCCGAAGCTTTCTTT. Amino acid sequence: CASSGPEAFF.

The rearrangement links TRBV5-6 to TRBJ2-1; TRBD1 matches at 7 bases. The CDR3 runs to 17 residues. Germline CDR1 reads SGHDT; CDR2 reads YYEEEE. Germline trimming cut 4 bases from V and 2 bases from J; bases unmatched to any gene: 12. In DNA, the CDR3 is TGTGCCAGCAGCCCTAGTTTTGAGGGGGCTACCTACAATGAGCAGTTCTTC. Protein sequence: CASSPSFEGATYNEQFF.

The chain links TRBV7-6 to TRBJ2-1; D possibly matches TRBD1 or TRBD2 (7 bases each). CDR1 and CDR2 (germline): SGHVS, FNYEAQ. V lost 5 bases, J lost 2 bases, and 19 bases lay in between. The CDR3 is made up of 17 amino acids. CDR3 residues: CASSQGGRGGPYNEQFF. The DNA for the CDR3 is TGTGCCAGCAGCCAGGGGGGCAGGGGGGGTCCCTACAATGAGCAGTTCTTC.

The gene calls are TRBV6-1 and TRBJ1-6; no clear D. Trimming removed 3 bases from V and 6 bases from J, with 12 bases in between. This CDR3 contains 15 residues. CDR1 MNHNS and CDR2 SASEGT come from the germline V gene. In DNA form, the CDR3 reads TGTGCCAGCAGTGACTTGGGGAATTTTAATTCACCCCTCCACTTT. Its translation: CASSDLGNFNSPLHF.